This T cell receptor beta chain stems from a study of cytomegalovirus exposure and HLA in healthy donors. General study results and limits: Rare sequences made up most TCRs, while some public TCRs were found in many donors.

Libraries were prepared by immunoSEQ multiplex PCR; TCRdb keeps only in-frame clonotypes and omits some of them. Of hundreds of thousands of clones in the sample, less than 90% are singletons; the top ten hold more than 10%. With regard to this clone: The antigen is not known.

Trimming left V 0 bases short and J 4 bases short, with 7 bases between. Germline V gene data show CDR1 as MNHEY and CDR2 as SVGAGI. This CDR3 is built from 14 residues. The TCR comes from a man in his late teens or twenties in good health and CMV-seropositive. Sample: PBMCs. The chain combines TRBV6-5 with TRBJ1-3; no clear D gene. The chain's CDR3 is CASSYSRNGNTIYF. CDR3 coding DNA: TGTGCCAGCAGTTACTCCCGGAACGGAAACACCATATATTTT.